Each of the 12 T cell receptor beta chains below was sequenced from the same sample in a study of shared clonotypes between healthy human individuals. Repertoires were generated with immunoSEQ multiplex PCR, while TCRdb's copy carries only in-frame clones and drops some. The top ten hold less than 0.15% of the sample, which has some 2,400,000 clones, under 97% seen once. Specimen: naive CD4+ T cells sorted from blood. Specified subset: CD45RA+ positively selected. All receptors come from a man between 18 and 35 years old in good health.

The chain combines TRBV7-6 with TRBJ1-5; D perhaps matches TRBD1 (5 bases). The germline CDR1 and CDR2 sequences are SGHVS and FNYEAQ. The CDR3 has 14 amino acids. Trimming removed 5 bases from V and 3 bases from J, with 11 bases in between. The CDR3 region is CASSPGTANQPQHF. CDR3 DNA sequence: TGTGCCAGCAGCCCCGGGACGGCCAATCAGCCCCAGCATTTT. The whole variable domain, remainder taken from reference TRBV7-6 and TRBJ1-5, is GAGVSQSPRYKVTKRGQDVALRCDPISGHVSLYWYRQALGQGPEFLTYFNYEAQQDKSGLPNDRFSAERPEGSISTLTIQRTEQRDSAMYRCASSPGTANQPQHFGDGTRLSIL.

This chain joins TRBV5-4 and TRBJ2-7, with 11 bases identical to TRBD2. CDR1 and CDR2 from the germline V gene are SGHNT and YYREEE (reference sequence). Trimming at V came to 4 bases and at J to 2 bases, leaving 5 bases not matched to a gene. The length of the CDR3 is 15 residues. In DNA, the CDR3 is TGTGCCAGCAGCGGAACTAGCGGGGGCACCTACGAGCAGTACTTC. Amino acid sequence: CASSGTSGGTYEQYF. Combining the CDR3 with reference TRBV5-4 and TRBJ2-7 gives the whole variable domain ETGVTQSPTHLIKTRGQQVTLRCSSQSGHNTVSWYQQALGQGPQFIFQYYREEENGRGNFPPRFSGLQFPNYSSELNVNALELDDSALYLCASSGTSGGTYEQYFGPGTRLTVT.

The chain employs TRBV7-2 and TRBJ2-3, with 7 bases that match TRBD2. The V gene end was trimmed by 5 bases and the J gene end by 4 bases; junction bases not matched to a gene: 6. CDR3 size: 14 residues. Germline lookup yields CDR1 SGHTA and CDR2 FQGNSA. CDR3 protein: CASSLSGDPDTQYF. The CDR3 DNA sequence: TGTGCCAGCAGCCTCAGCGGGGACCCAGATACGCAGTATTTT.

This clone was counted once. The rearrangement uses TRBV28 and TRBJ2-7, with TRBD2 as a possible D gene (6 bases). The germline V gene encodes CDR1 MDHEN and CDR2 SYDVKM. V lost 5 bases, J lost 3 bases, and 8 bases lay in between. This CDR3 region has 12 residues. This CDR3 reads CASSGGFYEQYF. Here the CDR3 DNA reads TGTGCCAGCAGTGGAGGGTTCTACGAGCAGTACTTC.

This chain joins TRBV5-1 and TRBJ1-5; weak D call: TRBD1 (6 bases). The CDR3 covers 13 residues. Per the germline V gene, CDR1 is SGHRS and CDR2 is YFSETQ. Trimming removed 4 bases from V and 5 bases from J, with 10 bases in between. The CDR3 sequence: CASSTGSDQPQHF. CDR3 coding DNA: TGCGCCAGCAGCACAGGGTCAGATCAGCCCCAGCATTTT.

This chain joins TRBV5-8 and TRBJ2-3; TRBD2 matches 7 bases. The CDR3 spans 16 residues. Germline V lookup: CDR1 SGHTS, CDR2 YDEGEE. After removal of 2 bases from V and 2 bases from J, the junction contained 8 bases not matched to a gene. Here the CDR3 DNA reads TGTGCCAGCAGCTTAGGAGCGGGGAGATACACAGATACGCAGTATTTT. It yields the protein CASSLGAGRYTDTQYF.

This chain joins TRBV27 and TRBJ1-2; D is undetermined. Trimming cost V 4 bases and J 0 bases, with 12 bases left between them. This CDR3 contains 15 residues. The germline CDR1 and CDR2 sequences are MNHEY and SMNVEV (reference sequence). CDR3 bases: TGTGCCAGCAGTTCGACCAGTTTAACTAACTATGGCTACACCTTC. It encodes CASSSTSLTNYGYTF.

J is TRBJ2-7 and V is TRBV18; D is uncertain. The V and J ends lost 3 bases and 0 bases respectively, with 12 bases between them. The CDR3 has 15 amino acids. Germline V CDR1 and CDR2: KGHSH, LQKENI. The CDR3 protein is CASSPTEANSYEQYF. The CDR3, as DNA: TGTGCCAGCTCACCCACTGAGGCTAACTCCTACGAGCAGTACTTC.

The chain combines TRBV5-8 with TRBJ2-7; 8 bases map to TRBD1. The J segment lost 2 bases and the V segment lost 0 bases, leaving 10 bases of the junction unmatched. The CDR3 consists of 17 residues. Germline V CDR1 and CDR2: SGHTS, YDEGEE. CDR3 loop: CASSLAWTGQGAYEQYF. In nucleotides, the CDR3 is TGTGCCAGCAGCTTGGCCTGGACAGGGCAGGGAGCCTACGAGCAGTACTTC.

For this clone: At one end the junction does not follow the germline gene, possibly because of a read error. The V call is TRBV7-7, the J call TRBJ2-5, with D possibly TRBD1 on 6 matching bases. The CDR3 loop spans 13 amino acids. The V gene's germline CDR1 is SSHAT and CDR2 FNYEAQ (reference sequence). The CDR3 nucleotides are TGTGCTAGCAGCCAGGGGTGGTATGAGACCCAGTACTTC. Residues: CASSQGWYETQYF.

This sequence joins TRBV10-3 and TRBJ2-7; 11 bases align to TRBD1. V shed 6 bases and J 0 bases; nucleotides not matched to a gene: 1. Germline-derived CDR1 and CDR2 are ENHRY and SYGVKD. There are 14 residues in the CDR3. CDR3 in DNA: TGTGCCATCAGCGGGACAGGGGGCTCCTACGAGCAGTACTTC. Residues: CAISGTGGSYEQYF.

The chain links TRBV5-1 to TRBJ1-1; a weak D match, TRBD1 (6 bases). Trimming removed 3 bases from V and 5 bases from J, with 17 bases in between. The CDR3 extends over 15 amino acids. Germline loops: CDR1 SGHRS, CDR2 YFSETQ. CDR3 in DNA: TGCGCCAGCAGCTACTCACAGGGAGGAAGTACTGAAGCTTTCTTT. It translates to CASSYSQGGSTEAFF.